This TCR beta chain was identified in a study of Tregs in tolerant kidney transplant recipients. Libraries were prepared by immunoSEQ multiplex PCR; TCRdb keeps only in-frame clonotypes and omits some of them. The profile shows some 240,000 clones, 80% to 85% of them singletons. A note on this clone: Its cognate antigen is unknown.

This CDR3 contains 16 residues. Looked up from germline, CDR1 is ENHRY and CDR2 is SYGVKD. After removal of 4 bases from V and 5 bases from J, the junction contained 12 bases not matched to a gene. Study outcomes and limitations: Biological reproducibility was not directly addressed, but technical replication error appeared minimal.

J is TRBJ2-7 and V is TRBV10-3, with 9 bases that match TRBD2. The source is a human donor in good health. Input material: CD4+ T cells from blood. CDR3 DNA: TGTGCCATCAGTGGGATTTCGGGACTAGCTTCCCACGAGCAGTACTTC. Protein: CAISGISGLASHEQYF.